This section outlines one TCR beta chain sequence together with its context. Its specificity is not known. This sample was taken from a study of T-cell memory formation after mild COVID-19. General study findings and limits: CD4+ contracting clones were mainly CM and EM; CD8+ ones, EMRA.

TCRdb called the 5' RACE reads again in MiXCR, with one record for every CDR3 protein. Seen here are 180,000 or so distinct CDR3 sequences, 16% observed once, and the top ten hold 2% to 2.5%. Germline V gene lookup returns CDR1 PRHDT and CDR2 FYEKMQ (reference sequence). The CDR3 has 15 residues. Trimming removed 1 base at V and 9 bases at J, with 19 bases between. This chain joins TRBV13 and TRBJ2-7; the D call may be TRBD1 or TRBD2 (5 bases each). This TCR came from an adult woman who had mild COVID-19 (a few samples of this study predate the infection). Cell type and time point are not known. The material sequenced was PBMCs or a T cell subset sorted from them (not recorded which). The CDR3 protein is CASSLEGGHLRGQYF. In DNA, the CDR3 is TGTGCCAGCAGCTTAGAAGGAGGACACCTGAGGGGGCAGTACTTC.